A selection of T cell receptor beta chains follows, all from one sample in a study of blood T cell repertoires in COVID-19. Some clones are missing from TCRdb's copy, which holds only in-frame ones; the method was immunoSEQ multiplex PCR. The sample yields fewer than 150,000 clones, 78% seen once. Material for sequencing was peripheral blood. Receptor source: a man aged 55 to 70 who had recovered from COVID-19. Each CDR3 is given with its conserved first and last residue. Each record gives: D gene, V gene, J gene, clone size, CDR3 DNA, CDR3 protein. A D gene is named only where the DNA matches it firmly. Clone size is not always given. Where it is, it says once, few, many or a class for expanded clones.

d_call: TRBD1; v_call: TRBV29-1; j_call: TRBJ1-3; clone_size: -; cdr3_nt: TGCAGCGTTGGGACAGGGATCGGAAACACCATATATTTT; cdr3_aa: CSVGTGIGNTIYF
d_call: TRBD1; v_call: TRBV6-2/TRBV6-3; j_call: TRBJ2-7; clone_size: -; cdr3_nt: TGTGCCAGCAGCTCGATTCCGGGACAGGGACTTTACGAGCAGTACTTC; cdr3_aa: CASSSIPGQGLYEQYF
d_call: TRBD1; v_call: TRBV10-3; j_call: TRBJ1-2; clone_size: -; cdr3_nt: TGTGCCATCAGTGAGTCGGACAGGGTCTATGGCTACACCTTC; cdr3_aa: CAISESDRVYGYTF
d_call: TRBD2; v_call: TRBV5-6; j_call: TRBJ2-5; clone_size: -; cdr3_nt: TGTGCCAGCAGCTTGGTACTAACTAGCGGGAGTAAAGAGACCCAGTACTTC; cdr3_aa: CASSLVLTSGSKETQYF
d_call: -; v_call: TRBV7-6; j_call: TRBJ2-2; clone_size: -; cdr3_nt: TGTGCCAGCAGCTACCGAGAGACAGGGAACACCGGGGAGCTGTTTTTT; cdr3_aa: CASSYRETGNTGELFF
d_call: -; v_call: TRBV28; j_call: TRBJ1-5; clone_size: -; cdr3_nt: TGTGCCAGCAGTAGACAGATTGGCAATCAGCCCCAGCATTTT; cdr3_aa: CASSRQIGNQPQHF
d_call: TRBD2; v_call: TRBV18; j_call: TRBJ2-7; clone_size: -; cdr3_nt: TGTGCCAGCTCACCACTGACTAGCGGGCCCCTCTACGAGCAGTACTTC; cdr3_aa: CASSPLTSGPLYEQYF
d_call: TRBD2; v_call: TRBV5-4; j_call: TRBJ2-3; clone_size: -; cdr3_nt: TGTGCCAGCAGCTTACCGGGACTAGCAGATACGCAGTATTTT; cdr3_aa: CASSLPGLADTQYF
d_call: TRBD2; v_call: TRBV5-4; j_call: TRBJ2-7; clone_size: -; cdr3_nt: TGTGCCAGCAGCTTGGGGATAGCGGGAGGGCCGAGGGAGCAGTACTTC; cdr3_aa: CASSLGIAGGPREQYF
d_call: TRBD1; v_call: TRBV28; j_call: TRBJ1-1; clone_size: few; cdr3_nt: TGTGCCAGCAGTTTACCCATGGGACAGGGGCCGGTGACTGAAGCTTTCTTT; cdr3_aa: CASSLPMGQGPVTEAFF
d_call: -; v_call: TRBV28; j_call: TRBJ2-7; clone_size: -; cdr3_nt: TGTGCCAGCAGTCAAACCTGGGGGCCGCCTAGCTCCTACGAGCAGTACTTC; cdr3_aa: CASSQTWGPPSSYEQYF
d_call: -; v_call: TRBV18; j_call: TRBJ1-2; clone_size: -; cdr3_nt: TGTGCCAGCTCACCAGACAGATCCTATGGCTACACCTTC; cdr3_aa: CASSPDRSYGYTF
d_call: -; v_call: TRBV4-3; j_call: TRBJ1-4; clone_size: -; cdr3_nt: TGCGCCAGCAGTCAACTAAACGAGGGTATGAGTGAAAAACTGTTTTTT; cdr3_aa: CASSQLNEGMSEKLFF
d_call: TRBD2; v_call: TRBV3-1/TRBV3-2; j_call: TRBJ2-7; clone_size: -; cdr3_nt: TGTGCCAGCAGCTCCATCCCCGGGGGGAACTACGAGCAGTACTTC; cdr3_aa: CASSSIPGGNYEQYF
d_call: -; v_call: TRBV7-8; j_call: TRBJ2-7; clone_size: -; cdr3_nt: TGTGCCAGCAGCTTGGCGGCCTCCTACGAGCAGTACTTC; cdr3_aa: CASSLAASYEQYF
d_call: -; v_call: TRBV7-2; j_call: TRBJ1-1; clone_size: -; cdr3_nt: TGTGCCAGCAGCTTATTGGTGTCCAGCACTGAAGCTTTCTTT; cdr3_aa: CASSLLVSSTEAFF
d_call: TRBD1; v_call: TRBV4-1; j_call: TRBJ2-2; clone_size: -; cdr3_nt: TGCGCCAGCAGCCAAAGGGCCCCGGGACAGTCGAACACCGGGGAGCTGTTTTTT; cdr3_aa: CASSQRAPGQSNTGELFF